The 8 T cell receptor beta chains listed next were all sequenced from one sample in a study of CD8 T cells in Susac syndrome. Random-hexamer reverse transcription was applied to about 0.5 to 1 ug RNA. TCRdb re-analysed the immunoSEQ multiplex PCR reads in MiXCR, keeping a single row per CDR3 protein. This repertoire shows over 200,000 distinct CDR3 sequences, 85% to 95% found once; its top ten account for around 0.08%. The sample consisted of CD4+ T cells from PBMCs. These receptors were collected from a human donor with multiple sclerosis.

The chain links TRBV5-4 to TRBJ2-1; 11 bases map to TRBD2. The CDR3 is made up of 15 amino acids. V lost 4 bases to trimming and J lost 4 bases; unmatched junction nucleotides: 4. The germline CDR1 and CDR2 sequences are SGHNT and YYREEE (reference sequence). The CDR3 reads CASSLGLADYNEQFF. CDR3 sequence (DNA): TGTGCCAGCAGCCTGGGACTAGCGGATTACAATGAGCAGTTCTTC.

The chain carries TRBV29-1 and TRBJ2-4, with TRBD2 matching 7 bases. Unmatched junction bases numbered 3, after V lost 4 bases and J lost 0 bases. The CDR3 runs 14 residues. From germline, CDR1 is SQVTM and CDR2 ANQGSEA. The DNA of the CDR3 is TGCAGCGTTGGGGAGGGGTTAGCCAAAAACATTCAGTACTTC. This sequence encodes CSVGEGLAKNIQYF.

The genes are TRBV18 and TRBJ2-7, with 7 bases identical to TRBD1. After removal of 0 bases from V and 0 bases from J, the junction contained 8 bases not matched to a gene. The length of the CDR3 is 17 residues. Per germline, CDR1 KGHSH and CDR2 LQKENI. DNA for the CDR3: TGTGCCAGCTCACCACCGGGACAGACCTTTCTCTCCTACGAGCAGTACTTC. As protein: CASSPPGQTFLSYEQYF.

In its sample, this clonotype was seen once. The rearrangement uses TRBV3-1 and TRBJ2-3, with 9 bases aligning to TRBD2. The CDR3 has 16 amino acids. Per the germline V gene, CDR1 is LGHDT and CDR2 is YNNKEL (reference sequence). Germline trimming cut 1 base from V and 7 bases from J; bases unmatched to any gene: 9. This CDR3 is CASSQVLAGGLHTQYF. The CDR3 DNA is TGTGCCAGCAGCCAAGTTTTGGCGGGGGGGCTCCATACGCAGTATTTT.

This chain connects TRBV2 to TRBJ1-6, with D uncertain. Germline V gene lookup returns CDR1 SNHLY and CDR2 FYNNEI. The CDR3 is 12 amino acids. Trimming pared 7 bases from V and 7 bases from J, leaving 8 bases between. In nucleotides, the CDR3 is TGTGCCAGCAACCCGGGGAATTCACCCCTCCACTTT. Protein: CASNPGNSPLHF.

CDR3 bases: TGTGCCTGGAGTGTAGGTCTGGAAAACACCATATATTTT. This codes for CAWSVGLENTIYF. The chain employs TRBV30 and TRBJ1-3; unclear D gene. V was pared by 0 bases and J by 6 bases, with 9 bases between. The germline gives CDR1 GTSNPN, CDR2 SVGIG (reference sequence). The CDR3 consists of 13 residues.

The chain carries TRBV11-1 and TRBJ2-7; D is possibly TRBD1 (5 bases). V was cut by 2 bases and J by 1 base, with 9 bases left in between. The CDR3 covers 14 residues. From germline, CDR1 is SGHAT and CDR2 FQDESV (reference sequence). This CDR3 reads CASSLTDKSYEQYV. CDR3 in DNA: TGTGCCAGCAGCTTAACGGACAAGTCCTACGAGCAGTACGTC.

The chain joins TRBV30 to TRBJ1-1; D possibly corresponds to TRBD1 (5 bases). Per the germline V gene, CDR1 is GTSNPN and CDR2 is SVGIG (reference sequence). The CDR3 covers 13 residues. With 1 base removed from V and 1 base from J, the gap between germline ends came to 7 bases. For the CDR3, the DNA is TGTGCCTGGAGTGGACAGAAGAACACTGAAGCTTTCTTT. Encoded protein: CAWSGQKNTEAFF.